The source of this T cell receptor beta chain is a study of a mutant IDH1 vaccine in newly diagnosed glioma. Time point of the sample: week 23, last vaccination. The investigators gave 300 ug of mutant IDH1 20-mer peptide in each vaccine dose, together with topical imiquimod. As regards this clone: The antigen remains undetermined.

With 3 bases clipped from V and 7 bases from J, the junction kept 13 bases outside the gene matches. The CDR3 has 17 residues. Germline CDR1 and CDR2: SGHAT and FQNNGV. Here immunoSEQ multiplex PCR was the method, and the copy in TCRdb shows in-frame clones only, minus some. The data show approximately 70,000 clones, approximately 80% seen once. V is TRBV11-2 and J is TRBJ2-7; 12 bases fit TRBD2. The source was PBMCs, collected from a glioma patient whose treatment included an IDH1 peptide vaccine. The origin of this receptor is a man between 18 and 29 years old with glioma. The CDR3 DNA follows: TGTGCCAGCAGCTTGGGGACGCTAGCGGGAGGGCCGATTGAGCAGTACTTC. Its protein product is CASSLGTLAGGPIEQYF. Full variable domain (remainder filled in from reference TRBV11-2 and TRBJ2-7): EAGVAQSPRYKIIEKRQSVAFWCNPISGHATLYWYQQILGQGPKLLIQFQNNGVVDDSQLPKDRFSAERLKGVDSTLKIQPAKLEDSAVYLCASSLGTLAGGPIEQYFGPGTRLTVT.